Below, 8 T cell receptor beta chains from the same sample are listed, as sequenced in a study of blood T cell repertoires in COVID-19. This table comes from immunoSEQ multiplex PCR, and its TCRdb copy is limited to in-frame clones, with some not included. The repertoire has some 70,000 clones, approximately 73% of them found once; the top ten carry around 14%. Sequencing input: peripheral blood. The source is a man aged 60 to 75 with COVID-19, enrolled during active disease.

The gene calls are TRBV24-1 and TRBJ2-3, with D possibly being TRBD2 (7 bases). From germline, CDR1 is KGHDR and CDR2 SFDVKD. V shed 3 bases and J shed 5 bases, with 23 bases lying between them. The CDR3 is 18 residues long. CDR3 loop: CATSDPRSWSGGKDTQYF. The CDR3 DNA reads TGTGCCACCAGTGATCCCCGGTCGTGGTCGGGGGGCAAAGATACGCAGTATTTT.

This clone was observed once. V usage is TRBV2 and J usage is TRBJ2-2, with TRBD1 identical over 7 bases. The CDR3 loop spans 15 amino acids. The junction had 4 bases not matched to a gene; V was cut back by 6 bases and J by 0 bases. The germline V gene has CDR1 SNHLY and CDR2 FYNNEI. DNA of the CDR3: TGTGCCAGCAGCGGACAGGCAACGAACACCGGGGAGCTGTTTTTT. Translation gives CASSGQATNTGELFF.

This chain links TRBV6-5 with TRBJ2-7, with D perhaps matching TRBD2 (5 bases). Germline CDR1 and CDR2: MNHEY and SVGAGI. Trimming took off 11 bases at V and 2 bases at J, with 19 bases between the two ends. There are 14 residues in the CDR3. The CDR3 loop reads CAATRGAVAYEQYF. CDR3 sequence (DNA): TGTGCCGCAACACGGGGAGCGGTCGCCTACGAGCAGTACTTC.

The chain employs TRBV6-1 and TRBJ1-1, with 7 bases that match TRBD1. Germline V lookup: CDR1 MNHNS, CDR2 SASEGT. V was clipped by 3 bases and J by 5 bases; unmatched bases: 3. The CDR3 is made up of 13 amino acids. CDR3 nucleotides: TGTGCCAGCAGTGACAGGGGGAGGACTGAAGCTTTCTTT. Translating gives CASSDRGRTEAFF.

The chain recombines TRBV6-4 with TRBJ2-1; tentative D call: TRBD2 (5 bases). This CDR3 has 12 amino acids. V was pared by 4 bases and J by 5 bases, with 6 bases between. Germline V gene sequence: CDR1 MRHNA, CDR2 SNTAGT. CDR3 residues: CASSAADNEQFF. DNA for the CDR3: TGTGCCAGCAGTGCAGCGGACAATGAGCAGTTCTTC.

This chain connects TRBV5-1 to TRBJ2-7, with 10 bases lining up with TRBD1. Per germline, CDR1 SGHRS and CDR2 YFSETQ. V dropped 3 bases and J dropped 0; count of bases not matched to a gene: 3. The CDR3 spans 15 residues. CDR3 region: CASSWGQGSSYEQYF. The CDR3 DNA reads TGCGCCAGCAGCTGGGGACAGGGGAGCTCCTACGAGCAGTACTTC. Looking up the rest from reference TRBV5-1 and TRBJ2-7 gives the full variable domain: KAGVTQTPRYLIKTRGQQVTLSCSPISGHRSVSWYQQTPGQGLQFLFEYFSETQRNKGNFPGRFSGRQFSNSRSEMNVSTLELGDSALYLCASSWGQGSSYEQYFGPGTRLTVT.

The chain carries TRBV19 and TRBJ2-5; tentative D call: TRBD2 (5 bases). The CDR3 runs to 13 residues. V lost 6 bases to trimming and J lost 1 base, with 9 bases between them. Germline CDR1 LNHDA, CDR2 SQIVND (reference sequence). The CDR3 DNA sequence: TGTGCCAGTAGCTCGGGGAGCCAAGAGACCCAGTACTTC. It translates to CASSSGSQETQYF.

V usage is TRBV24-1 and J usage is TRBJ2-1; 9 bases align to TRBD2. CDR3 length equals 17 residues. The V segment lost 3 bases and the J segment 6 bases; nucleotides outside the gene matches: 11. Germline CDR1 is KGHDR and CDR2 is SFDVKD. As DNA, the CDR3 is TGTGCCACCAGTGATCCCTTCGTGGCGGGGGGGGTCAATGAGCAGTTCTTC. Its translation is CATSDPFVAGGVNEQFF.